The present entry profiles one T cell receptor (beta chain) with its context. Because the CDR3 is missing its conserved closing phenylalanine or tryptophan, this is likely a read error. It is unclear where the CDR3 begins or ends on the DNA, so no DNA is shown, and the CDR3 is as TCRdb lists it. These data belong to a study of tumor-infiltrating lymphocytes in oesophageal squamous cell carcinoma. The germline gives CDR1 MDHEN, CDR2 SYDVKM. The CDR3 has 17 residues if both end residues are counted. TCRdb fed the PCR reads into MiXCR, producing one record per CDR3 protein. The sample lists about 14,000 distinct CDR3 sequences; over 45% were seen once.

The gene calls are TRBV28 and TRBJ2-7; the table names TRBD1, a call not compared with the DNA. Material: blood. The source of this sequence is a male donor with esophageal squamous cell carcinoma. The CDR3 here is CASSGWDSSYNEQFFGS.